This T cell receptor beta chain was identified during a study of molecular identifiers for immune sequencing clone quantification. This clonotype has just a few counts. TCRdb used MiXCR to reprocess the PCR reads, holding one entry per CDR3 protein. The top ten hold around 0.84% of the sample, which has approximately 550,000 distinct CDR3 sequences, about a fifth seen once. This CDR3 spans 15 amino acids. Germline CDR1 reads SEHNR; CDR2 reads FQNEAQ (reference sequence). J lost 6 bases, V lost 1 base, and 7 bases had no gene match. This TCR was sampled from a human donor in good health. Some libraries in this study had Jurkat cell RNA spiked in. The sequenced sample was naive CD8+ T cells from blood, with Jurkat cell RNA spiked in. Subset given: FACS-sorted CD8+CD4-CCR7+CD45RA+ naive T cells. The chain recombines TRBV7-9 with TRBJ2-5; the match to TRBD2 covers 8 bases. The CDR3 DNA sequence: TGTGCCAGCAGCTTAGATCGGGGGGGCATGAAGACCCAGTACTTC. Translation gives CASSLDRGGMKTQYF.